This TCR beta chain is drawn from a study of blood T cell repertoires in COVID-19. Study-level information: There were acute and convalescent COVID-19 samples, and they came from the United States, Italy and Spain. The cDNA or gDNA used as material had been derived from T cells, B-cell-depleted T cells, or PBMCs.

The germline V gene has CDR1 KGHSH and CDR2 LQKENI. V shed 1 base and J shed 3 bases, with 12 bases lying between them. The length of the CDR3 is 16 residues. The method was immunoSEQ multiplex PCR; TCRdb's version includes in-frame clones alone and lacks a portion of them. The sample has more than 85,000 clones; about 80% are singletons. Specimen: peripheral blood. The J gene is TRBJ2-2, the V gene TRBV18; possible D gene TRBD2, 7 bases. The TCR was taken from a man aged 55 to 70 with acute or convalescent COVID-19. DNA for the CDR3: TGTGCCAGCTCACCACGACAGGCGGGGGACACCGGGGAGCTGTTTTTT. It translates to CASSPRQAGDTGELFF.